The next 30 T cell receptor beta chains were all read from a single sample in a study of blood T cell repertoires in COVID-19. TCRdb's table, derived via immunoSEQ multiplex PCR, lists solely in-frame clones and lacks some. The repertoire holds tens of thousands of clones, around nine tenths seen once, with around 1.2% in the top ten. Material for sequencing was peripheral blood. These TCRs come from a woman aged 55 to 70 with acute or convalescent COVID-19.

The V and J genes are TRBV5-8 and TRBJ1-1; D possibly corresponds to TRBD1 (5 bases). Per the germline V gene, CDR1 is SGHTS and CDR2 is YDEGEE. V was shortened by 0 bases and J by 1 base, with 13 bases between the two germline ends. This CDR3 is built from 16 residues. CDR3 DNA: TGTGCCAGCAGCTTGGGTGTTCGGGGGTCGAACACTGAAGCTTTCTTT. Translating it yields CASSLGVRGSNTEAFF.

This clone has only one observation. The CDR3 DNA reads TGTGCCAGCAGCTTAGAAGGCGGGGGCTGGGAGCAGTTCTTC. Its translation is CASSLEGGGWEQFF. The rearrangement joins TRBV7-2 to TRBJ2-1, with D tentatively TRBD2 (7 bases). This CDR3 is built from 14 residues. CDR1 is SGHTA, CDR2 FQGNSA, per germline. Trimming shortened V by 1 base and J by 10 bases, and 14 bases separated the two germline ends.

By sample share, this clone is medium-sized (0.01 to 0.1%). The J gene is TRBJ2-7, the V gene TRBV7-8, with D perhaps TRBD1 (6 bases). This CDR3 is 16 amino acids long. The germline V gene has CDR1 SGHVS and CDR2 FQNEAQ. The germline V and J ends were trimmed by 2 bases and 6 bases, with 20 bases remaining between them. The CDR3 nucleotides are TGTGCCAGCAGCTTATGGGGCACTACAGGGCCAAGCGAGCAGTACGTC. It specifies CASSLWGTTGPSEQYV.

The chain couples TRBV5-1 to TRBJ2-3, with a weak D call TRBD2 (6 bases). This CDR3 region has 15 residues. Germline CDR1 SGHRS, CDR2 YFSETQ. Trimming cost V 8 bases and J 0 bases, with 16 bases left between them. DNA for the CDR3: TGCGCCAGTGCCCCGACGGGGGTTAGCACAGATACGCAGTATTTT. This codes for CASAPTGVSTDTQYF.

The V gene is TRBV5-1, the J gene TRBJ2-1; TRBD1 agrees at 7 bases. Trimming cost V 4 bases and J 5 bases; bases outside gene matches: 9. Germline loops: CDR1 SGHRS, CDR2 YFSETQ. The CDR3 runs to 15 residues. CDR3: CASSAQTGLNNEQFF. CDR3 in DNA: TGCGCCAGCAGCGCACAGACAGGGCTAAACAATGAGCAGTTCTTC.

J is TRBJ1-5 and V is TRBV29-1; TRBD1 matches at 7 bases. This CDR3 has 12 residues. The trim removed 7 bases at V and 3 bases at J, leaving 3 bases unmatched. CDR1 and CDR2 (germline): SQVTM, ANQGSEA. In DNA, the CDR3 is TGCAGCGCACAGGGGCTCAATCAGCCCCAGCATTTT. Encoded protein: CSAQGLNQPQHF.

The V and J genes are TRBV5-1 and TRBJ2-1; 9 bases line up with TRBD2. Trimming cost V 2 bases and J 7 bases; bases outside gene matches: 7. This CDR3 region has 15 residues. The germline V gene encodes CDR1 SGHRS and CDR2 YFSETQ. This CDR3 is CASSFAGTSPNEQFF. CDR3 nucleotides: TGCGCCAGCAGCTTTGCCGGGACTAGCCCGAATGAGCAGTTCTTC.

This clone was picked up a small number of times. The chain uses TRBV19 and TRBJ1-1, with a possible D match to TRBD1 (5 bases). The CDR3 has 12 residues. V lost 5 bases and J 4 bases, leaving 8 bases between the germline ends. CDR1 and CDR2 from the germline V gene are LNHDA and SQIVND (reference sequence). The CDR3 here is CASSGRGTEAFF. The CDR3 region has the DNA TGTGCCAGTAGTGGGAGGGGCACTGAAGCTTTCTTT.

This clone has just one count. The J gene is TRBJ1-6, the V gene TRBV7-6; maybe TRBD1 (5 bases). The germline V and J ends were trimmed by 4 bases and 9 bases, with 16 bases remaining between them. CDR1 is SGHVS and CDR2 is FNYEAQ in the germline V gene. This CDR3 contains 15 residues. This CDR3 is CASSSLRRGSSPLHF. The CDR3 DNA follows: TGTGCCAGCAGCTCCCTTCGTCGGGGGAGTTCACCCCTCCACTTT.

The chain couples TRBV18 to TRBJ2-7, with 10 bases that match TRBD2. Germline CDR1 and CDR2: KGHSH and LQKENI. CDR3 size: 13 residues. The J segment lost 4 bases and the V segment lost 6 bases, leaving 3 bases of the junction unmatched. DNA for the CDR3: TGTGCCAGCTCGGAACTAGCGGGGTACGAGCAGTACGTC. Its translation is CASSELAGYEQYV.

This chain links TRBV18 with TRBJ1-5, with D perhaps matching TRBD1 (5 bases). CDR3 size: 14 residues. Germline CDR1 and CDR2: KGHSH and LQKENI. Trimming removed 2 bases at V and 5 bases at J, with 10 bases between. Here the CDR3 DNA reads TGTGCCAGCTCACCAGATGGGGGGGATCAGCCCCAGCATTTT. It specifies CASSPDGGDQPQHF.

The genes are TRBV6-2 or TRBV6-3 and TRBJ2-7, with 7 bases fitting TRBD1. The V gene's germline CDR1 is MNHEY and CDR2 SVGEGT. With 5 bases clipped from V and 4 bases from J, the junction kept 2 bases outside the gene matches. The CDR3 runs 12 residues. This CDR3 is CASSETGYEQYV. In nucleotides, the CDR3 is TGTGCCAGCAGTGAGACAGGGTACGAGCAGTACGTC.

The genes are TRBV7-2 and TRBJ2-5; perhaps TRBD1 as D (6 bases). V was cut by 6 bases and J by 4 bases, with 18 bases left in between. This CDR3 comprises 15 residues. Germline CDR1 and CDR2: SGHTA and FQGNSA. CDR3 bases: TGTGCCAGCAGTCGACAGGCCCCAGCGAGAGAGACCCAGTACTTC. Amino acid sequence: CASSRQAPARETQYF.

In its sample, this clone was seen a few times. The chain is built from TRBV5-3 and TRBJ2-1; the match to TRBD2 covers 8 bases. TRBV5-3 is given ORF status, its function remaining uncertain. V lost 0 bases, J lost 4 bases, and 6 bases stayed unmatched. The CDR3 runs 16 residues. The CDR3 DNA sequence: TGTGCCAGAAGCTTGGCCGATAGCGGGGTATACAATGAGCAGTTCTTC. Protein sequence: CARSLADSGVYNEQFF.

This chain connects TRBV21-1 to TRBJ1-3. TRBV21-1 corresponds to a pseudogene. The CDR3 consists of 16 residues. The CDR3 loop reads CASSKPEEVWENTIYF. In DNA, the CDR3 is TGTGCCAGCAGCAAACCCGAGGAGGTGTGGGAAAACACCATATATTTT.

J is TRBJ1-2 and V is TRBV19; D uncertain. The V gene's germline CDR1 is LNHDA and CDR2 SQIVND (reference sequence). Trimming pared 5 bases from V and 0 bases from J, leaving 10 bases between. This CDR3 is built from 14 residues. The CDR3 nucleotides read TGTGCCAGTAGTCCTTCCTCAGCTAACTATGGCTACACCTTC. The encoded protein is CASSPSSANYGYTF. The full variable domain, with the rest looked up from reference TRBV19 and TRBJ1-2, is DGGITQSPKYLFRKEGQNVTLSCEQNLNHDAMYWYRQDPGQGLRLIYYSQIVNDFQKGDIAEGYSVSREKKESFPLTVTSAQKNPTAFYLCASSPSSANYGYTFGSGTRLTVV.

The V gene is TRBV20-1, the J gene TRBJ2-1; 12 nucleotides agree with TRBD2. Germline CDR1 and CDR2: DFQATT and SNEGSKA (reference sequence). Trimming removed 3 bases from V and 8 bases from J; junction bases left unmatched: 5. There are 14 residues in the CDR3. CDR3 DNA: TGCAGTGCTAGTTCTAGCGGGGGGGCCCATGAGCAGTTCTTC. Its protein is CSASSSGGAHEQFF.

The V and J genes are TRBV3-1 (or the pseudogene TRBV3-2) and TRBJ1-1; maybe TRBD1 (6 bases). Germline loops: CDR1 LGHDT, CDR2 YNNKEL (reference sequence). The CDR3 runs 17 residues. Trimming removed 1 base at V and 7 bases at J, with 22 bases between. As DNA, the CDR3 is TGTGCCAGCAGCCAAGTGAGAGGGGGGGGCGCGGATGGTGAAGCTTTCTTT. It codes for CASSQVRGGGADGEAFF.

This clone was observed a few times. The chain employs TRBV11-2 and TRBJ2-7; the D is unclear. V dropped 1 base and J dropped 6 bases, with 10 bases sitting between them. The CDR3 sequence is 13 residues long. Per germline, CDR1 SGHAT and CDR2 FQNNGV. The CDR3 loop reads CASSLVAGSEQYV. DNA for the CDR3: TGTGCCAGCAGCTTAGTGGCAGGTAGCGAGCAGTACGTC.

The chain joins TRBV6-5 to TRBJ1-1; no reliable D call. Trimming took 4 bases from V and 1 from J, leaving 10 bases between them. The V gene's germline CDR1 is MNHEY and CDR2 SVGAGI. CDR3 size: 14 residues. The CDR3 protein is CASSSPRGNTEAFF. CDR3 nucleotide sequence: TGTGCCAGCAGTTCGCCTAGAGGGAACACTGAAGCTTTCTTT.

This clone appeared a few times. This sequence joins TRBV25-1 and TRBJ2-2; 10 bases agree with TRBD2. CDR1 is MGHDK and CDR2 is SYGVNS in the germline V gene. The CDR3 consists of 18 residues. Trimming at V came to 0 bases and at J to 4 bases, leaving 8 bases not matched to a gene. The CDR3 sequence is CASSEYGLAGDRTGELFF. The DNA for the CDR3 is TGTGCCAGCAGTGAATATGGGCTAGCGGGAGATCGCACCGGGGAGCTGTTTTTT.

CDR3 nucleotide sequence: TGTGCCAGCAGCTTTAAGAGACAGGGGGGTACTGAAGCTTTCTTT. This sequence encodes CASSFKRQGGTEAFF. This rearrangement joins TRBV7-9 to TRBJ1-1, with 9 bases identical to TRBD1. The V and J ends lost 3 bases and 5 bases, in that order; junction bases with no gene match: 7. Germline V CDR1 and CDR2: SEHNR, FQNEAQ (reference sequence). The CDR3 runs 15 residues.

The chain couples TRBV11-2 to TRBJ2-3; the match to TRBD2 covers 9 bases. CDR3 size: 16 residues. Looked up from germline, CDR1 is SGHAT and CDR2 is FQNNGV. Trimming removed 5 bases from V and 2 bases from J; junction bases left unmatched: 8. The CDR3 loop reads CASSTLAGPPTDTQYF. CDR3 sequence (DNA): TGTGCCAGCAGCACCCTAGCGGGACCGCCCACAGATACGCAGTATTTT.

The V call is TRBV27, the J call TRBJ1-2; 11 bases line up with TRBD1. The CDR3 is 19 residues long. Trimming at V came to 3 bases and at J to 8 bases, leaving 20 bases not matched to a gene. Germline CDR1 and CDR2: MNHEY and SMNVEV (reference sequence). CDR3 sequence: CASSFYPGQGAMGVRGYTF. DNA of the CDR3: TGTGCCAGCAGTTTTTACCCCGGACAGGGGGCGATGGGGGTACGGGGCTACACCTTC.

The rearrangement joins TRBV5-4 to TRBJ1-4; 10 bases align to TRBD1. Germline trimming cut 4 bases from V and 5 bases from J; bases unmatched to any gene: 2. This CDR3 has 14 amino acids. Looked up from germline, CDR1 is SGHNT and CDR2 is YYREEE (reference sequence). DNA of the CDR3: TGTGCCAGCAGCCTGGGACAGGGGAATGAAAAACTGTTTTTT. Translation gives CASSLGQGNEKLFF.

The chain recombines TRBV6-5 with TRBJ1-1; D ambiguous. The CDR3 spans 14 residues. The V end was cut by 2 bases, the J end by 1 base, with 8 bases between. Per germline, CDR1 MNHEY and CDR2 SVGAGI. CDR3 residues: CASSYGGRNTEAFF. CDR3 nucleotides: TGTGCCAGCAGTTACGGTGGGAGGAACACTGAAGCTTTCTTT.

J is TRBJ1-3 and V is TRBV15; D is perhaps TRBD1 (5 bases). The V gene lost 2 bases and the J gene lost 0 bases, with 5 bases spanning the gap. This CDR3 has 14 amino acids. Germline CDR1 and CDR2: LNHNV and YYDKDF (reference sequence). CDR3 protein: CATSRQGSGNTIYF. Here the CDR3 DNA reads TGTGCCACCAGCAGACAGGGCTCTGGAAACACCATATATTTT.

The chain joins TRBV5-1 to TRBJ1-4; no definite D call. The CDR3 has 15 amino acids. Germline loops: CDR1 SGHRS, CDR2 YFSETQ. Trimming shortened V by 0 bases and J by 7 bases, and 13 bases separated the two germline ends. The CDR3 here is CASSLGGQPSEKLFF. CDR3 DNA: TGCGCCAGCAGCTTGGGAGGTCAGCCTTCTGAAAAACTGTTTTTT. The entire variable domain, with the rest obtained from reference TRBV5-1 and TRBJ1-4, is as follows: KAGVTQTPRYLIKTRGQQVTLSCSPISGHRSVSWYQQTPGQGLQFLFEYFSETQRNKGNFPGRFSGRQFSNSRSEMNVSTLELGDSALYLCASSLGGQPSEKLFFGSGTQLSVL.

The chain carries TRBV28 and TRBJ2-3, with D hard to call. Trimming took off 3 bases at V and 3 bases at J, with 4 bases between the two ends. The CDR3 is 12 residues long. In germline, CDR1 is MDHEN, CDR2 SYDVKM. DNA for the CDR3: TGTGCCAGCAGTTTGTCTACAGATACGCAGTATTTT. As protein: CASSLSTDTQYF.

The CDR3: CASSSGQGYGYTF. The CDR3 nucleotides read TGTGCCAGCAGTTCCGGACAGGGCTATGGCTACACCTTC. The chain carries TRBV2 and TRBJ1-2, with 8 nucleotides matching TRBD1. The CDR3 sequence is 13 residues long. J gave up 4 bases and V 5 bases, and 3 bases lay outside the gene matches. Looked up from germline, CDR1 is SNHLY and CDR2 is FYNNEI.